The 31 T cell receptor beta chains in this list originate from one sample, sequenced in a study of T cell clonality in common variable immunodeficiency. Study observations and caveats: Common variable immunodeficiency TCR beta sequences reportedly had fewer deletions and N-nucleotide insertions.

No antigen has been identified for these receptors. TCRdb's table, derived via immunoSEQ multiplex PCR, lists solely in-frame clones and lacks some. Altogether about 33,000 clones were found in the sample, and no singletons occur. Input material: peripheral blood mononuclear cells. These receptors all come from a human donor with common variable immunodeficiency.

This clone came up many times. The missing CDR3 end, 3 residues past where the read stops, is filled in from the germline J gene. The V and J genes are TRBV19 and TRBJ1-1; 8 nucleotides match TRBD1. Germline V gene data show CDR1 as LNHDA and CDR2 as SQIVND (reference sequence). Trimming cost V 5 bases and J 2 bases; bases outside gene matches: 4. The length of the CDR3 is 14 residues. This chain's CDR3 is CASSLGTGNTEAFF. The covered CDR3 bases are TGTGCCAGTAGTCTCGGGACAGGAAACACTGAA.

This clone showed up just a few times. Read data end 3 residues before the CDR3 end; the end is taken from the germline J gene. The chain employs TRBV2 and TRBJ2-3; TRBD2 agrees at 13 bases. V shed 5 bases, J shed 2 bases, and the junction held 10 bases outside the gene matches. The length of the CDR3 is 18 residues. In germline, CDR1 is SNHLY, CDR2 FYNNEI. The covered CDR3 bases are TGTGCCAGCAGTATAAGACAACTAGCGGGGGGGAACACAGATACG. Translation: CASSIRQLAGGNTDT. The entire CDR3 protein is CASSIRQLAGGNTDTQYF.

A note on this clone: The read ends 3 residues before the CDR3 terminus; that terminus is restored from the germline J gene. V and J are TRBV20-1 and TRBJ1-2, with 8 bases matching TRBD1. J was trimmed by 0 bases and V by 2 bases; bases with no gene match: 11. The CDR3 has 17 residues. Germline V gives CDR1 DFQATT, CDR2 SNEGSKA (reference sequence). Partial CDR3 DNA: TGCAGTGCTAGAATCCTGGACAGGGCCCCTACTAACTATGGC. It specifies CSARILDRAPTNYG. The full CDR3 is CSARILDRAPTNYGYTF.

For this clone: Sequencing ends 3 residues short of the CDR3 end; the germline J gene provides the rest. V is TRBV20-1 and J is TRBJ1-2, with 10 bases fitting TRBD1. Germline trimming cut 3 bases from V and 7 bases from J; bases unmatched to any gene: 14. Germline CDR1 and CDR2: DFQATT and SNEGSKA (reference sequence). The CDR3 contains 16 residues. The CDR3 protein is CSASGRTGGSIGGYTF. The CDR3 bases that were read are TGCAGTGCTAGTGGCCGGACAGGGGGTTCGATCGGTGGC.

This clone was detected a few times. The sequenced CDR3 bases are TGTGCCAGCCGGGACAGGAGGTCCGGAGAGACC. As protein: CASRDRRSGET. The whole CDR3 sequence reads CASRDRRSGETQYF. This chain joins TRBV18 and TRBJ2-5; 8 positions match TRBD1. The read ends 3 residues before the CDR3 terminus; that terminus is restored from the germline J gene. From germline, CDR1 is KGHSH and CDR2 LQKENI. This CDR3 contains 14 residues. The ends lost 8 bases at V and 4 bases at J; junction bases unmatched: 9.

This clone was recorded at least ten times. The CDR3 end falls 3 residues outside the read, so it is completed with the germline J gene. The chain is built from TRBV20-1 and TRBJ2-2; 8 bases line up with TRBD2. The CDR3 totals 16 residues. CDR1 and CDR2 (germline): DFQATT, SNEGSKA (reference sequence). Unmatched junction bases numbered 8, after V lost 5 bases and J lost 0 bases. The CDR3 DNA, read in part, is TGCAGTGCTCACCCCCTGCGGGGGGCGAACACCGGGGAG. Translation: CSAHPLRGANTGE. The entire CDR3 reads CSAHPLRGANTGELFF.

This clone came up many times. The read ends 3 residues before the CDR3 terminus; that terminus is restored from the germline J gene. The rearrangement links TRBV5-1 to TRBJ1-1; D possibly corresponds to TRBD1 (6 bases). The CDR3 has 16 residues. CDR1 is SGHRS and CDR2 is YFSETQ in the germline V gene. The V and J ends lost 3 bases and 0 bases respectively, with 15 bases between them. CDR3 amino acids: CASSWGSTGVNTEAFF. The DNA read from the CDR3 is TGCGCCAGCAGCTGGGGCTCGACAGGAGTGAACACTGAA.

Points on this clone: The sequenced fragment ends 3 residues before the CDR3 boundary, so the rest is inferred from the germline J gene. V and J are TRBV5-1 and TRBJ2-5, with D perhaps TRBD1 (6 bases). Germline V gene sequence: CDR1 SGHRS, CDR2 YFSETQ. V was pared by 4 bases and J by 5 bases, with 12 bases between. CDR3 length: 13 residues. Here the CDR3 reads CASSPQGLETQYF. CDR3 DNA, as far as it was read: TGCGCCAGCAGCCCGCAGGGGTTGGAGACC.

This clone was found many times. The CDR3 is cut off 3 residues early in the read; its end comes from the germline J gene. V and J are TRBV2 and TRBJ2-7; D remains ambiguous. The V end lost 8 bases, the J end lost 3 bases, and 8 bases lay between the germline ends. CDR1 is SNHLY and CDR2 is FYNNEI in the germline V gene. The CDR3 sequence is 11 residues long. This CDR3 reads CASEASYEQYF. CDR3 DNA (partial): TGTGCCAGCGAGGCAAGCTACGAG.

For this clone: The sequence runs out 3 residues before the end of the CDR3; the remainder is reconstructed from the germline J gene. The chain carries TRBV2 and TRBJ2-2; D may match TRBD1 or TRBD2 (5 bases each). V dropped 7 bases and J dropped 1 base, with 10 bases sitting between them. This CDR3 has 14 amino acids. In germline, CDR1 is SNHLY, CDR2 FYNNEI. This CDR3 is CASNVRGNTGELFF. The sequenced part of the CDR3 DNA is TGTGCCAGCAATGTGAGGGGGAACACCGGGGAG.

The CDR3 region is CSARAGGVYEQYF. The sequenced CDR3 bases are TGCAGTGCTAGAGCGGGGGGTGTCTACGAG. V is TRBV20-1 and J is TRBJ2-7; 7 positions match TRBD2. Coverage ceases 3 residues before the CDR3 finishes, and the germline J gene fills in the end. CDR3 length: 13 residues. The trim removed 1 base at V and 3 bases at J, leaving 3 bases unmatched. Germline-derived CDR1 and CDR2 are DFQATT and SNEGSKA (reference sequence).

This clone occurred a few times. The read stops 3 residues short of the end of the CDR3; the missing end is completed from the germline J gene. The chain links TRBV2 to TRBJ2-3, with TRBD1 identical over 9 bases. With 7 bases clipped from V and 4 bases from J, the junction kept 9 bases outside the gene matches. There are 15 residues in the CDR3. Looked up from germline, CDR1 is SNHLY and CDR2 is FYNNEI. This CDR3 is CASTPTGGGPDTQYF. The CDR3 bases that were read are TGTGCCAGCACCCCGACAGGGGGGGGCCCAGATACG. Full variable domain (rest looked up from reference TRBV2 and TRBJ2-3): EPEVTQTPSHQVTQMGQEVILRCVPISNHLYFYWYRQILGQKVEFLVSFYNNEISEKSEIFDDQFSVERPDGSNFTLKIRSTKLEDSAMYFCASTPTGGGPDTQYFGPGTRLTVL.

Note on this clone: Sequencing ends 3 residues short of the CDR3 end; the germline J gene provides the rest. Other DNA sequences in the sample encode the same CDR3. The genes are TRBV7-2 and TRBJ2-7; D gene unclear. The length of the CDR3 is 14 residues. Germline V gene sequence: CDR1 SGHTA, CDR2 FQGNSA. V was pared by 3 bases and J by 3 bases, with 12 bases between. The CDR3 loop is CASSLETGYYEQYF. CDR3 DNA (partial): TGTGCCAGCAGCTTGGAAACGGGTTACTACGAG.

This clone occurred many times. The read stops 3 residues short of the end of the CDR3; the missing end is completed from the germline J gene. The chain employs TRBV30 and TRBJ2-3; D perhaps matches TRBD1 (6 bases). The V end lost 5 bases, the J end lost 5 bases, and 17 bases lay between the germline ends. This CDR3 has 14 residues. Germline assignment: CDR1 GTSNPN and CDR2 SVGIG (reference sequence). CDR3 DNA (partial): TGTGCCTGGGGGGGCCCTAGGGCACAAGATACG. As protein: CAWGGPRAQDT. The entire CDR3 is CAWGGPRAQDTQYF.

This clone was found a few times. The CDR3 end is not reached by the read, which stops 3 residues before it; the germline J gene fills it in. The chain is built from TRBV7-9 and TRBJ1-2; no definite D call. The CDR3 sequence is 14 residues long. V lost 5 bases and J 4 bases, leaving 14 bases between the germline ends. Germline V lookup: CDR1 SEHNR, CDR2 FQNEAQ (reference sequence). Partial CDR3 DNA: TGTGCCAGCAGCCCTTCGAAGGGTAGCTATGGC. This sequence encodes CASSPSKGSYG. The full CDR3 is CASSPSKGSYGYTF.

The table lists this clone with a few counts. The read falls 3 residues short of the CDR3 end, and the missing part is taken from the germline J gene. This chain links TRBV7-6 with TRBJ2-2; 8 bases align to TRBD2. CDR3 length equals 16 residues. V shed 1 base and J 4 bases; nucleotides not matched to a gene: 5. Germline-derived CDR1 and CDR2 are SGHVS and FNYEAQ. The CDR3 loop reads CASSLEAGGVTGELFF. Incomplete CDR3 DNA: TGTGCCAGCAGCTTAGAGGCGGGGGGAGTCACCGGGGAG.

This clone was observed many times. The CDR3 bases that were read are TGTGCCAGCAGTCTGGACAGGGGGAACACCGGGGAG. Its translation is CASSLDRGNTGE. The whole CDR3 sequence reads CASSLDRGNTGELFF. The rearrangement links TRBV2 to TRBJ2-2, with 9 bases aligning to TRBD1. The CDR3 end is not reached by the read, which stops 3 residues before it; the germline J gene fills it in. The germline gives CDR1 SNHLY, CDR2 FYNNEI. V was clipped by 5 bases and J by 1 base; unmatched bases: 2. The CDR3 loop spans 15 amino acids.

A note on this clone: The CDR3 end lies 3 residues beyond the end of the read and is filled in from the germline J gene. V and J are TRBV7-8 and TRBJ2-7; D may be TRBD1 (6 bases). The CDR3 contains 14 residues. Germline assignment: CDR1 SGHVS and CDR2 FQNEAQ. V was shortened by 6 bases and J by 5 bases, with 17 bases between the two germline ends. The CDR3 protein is CASSSVGAGDEQYF. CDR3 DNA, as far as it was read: TGTGCCAGCAGTTCAGTGGGGGCGGGTGACGAG.

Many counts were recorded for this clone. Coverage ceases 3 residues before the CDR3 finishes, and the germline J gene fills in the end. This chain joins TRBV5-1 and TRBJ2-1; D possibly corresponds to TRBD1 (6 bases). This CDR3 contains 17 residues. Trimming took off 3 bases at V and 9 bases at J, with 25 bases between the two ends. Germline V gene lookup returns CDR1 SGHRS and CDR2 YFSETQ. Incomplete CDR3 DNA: TGCGCCAGCAGCTCCTATCTACAGGGTTCTAAATCGGGTGAG. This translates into CASSSYLQGSKSGE. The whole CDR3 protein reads CASSSYLQGSKSGEQFF. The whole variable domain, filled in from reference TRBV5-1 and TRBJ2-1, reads KAGVTQTPRYLIKTRGQQVTLSCSPISGHRSVSWYQQTPGQGLQFLFEYFSETQRNKGNFPGRFSGRQFSNSRSEMNVSTLELGDSALYLCASSSYLQGSKSGEQFFGPGTRLTVL.

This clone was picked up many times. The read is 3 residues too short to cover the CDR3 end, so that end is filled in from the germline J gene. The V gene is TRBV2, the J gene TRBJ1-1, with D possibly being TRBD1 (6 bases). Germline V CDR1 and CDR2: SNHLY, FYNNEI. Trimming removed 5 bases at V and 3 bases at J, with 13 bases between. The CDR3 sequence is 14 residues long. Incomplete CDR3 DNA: TGTGCCAGCAGTTCCCCGGGACACCACACTGAA. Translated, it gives CASSSPGHHTE. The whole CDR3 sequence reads CASSSPGHHTEAFF.

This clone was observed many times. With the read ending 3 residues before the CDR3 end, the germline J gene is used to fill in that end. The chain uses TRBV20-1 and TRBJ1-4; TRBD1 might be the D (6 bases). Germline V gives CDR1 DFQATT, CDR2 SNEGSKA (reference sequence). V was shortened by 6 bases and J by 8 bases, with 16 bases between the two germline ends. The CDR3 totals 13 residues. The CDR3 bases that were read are TGCAGTGCCTGGGGGGGCGTAGAAGAAAAA. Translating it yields CSAWGGVEEK. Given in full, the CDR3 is CSAWGGVEEKLFF.

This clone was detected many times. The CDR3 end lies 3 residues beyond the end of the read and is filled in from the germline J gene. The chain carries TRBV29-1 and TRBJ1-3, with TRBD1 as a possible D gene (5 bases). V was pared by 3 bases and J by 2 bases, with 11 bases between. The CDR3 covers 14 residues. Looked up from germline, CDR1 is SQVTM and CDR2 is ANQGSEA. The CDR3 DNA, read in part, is TGCAGCGTTGATGCCAGGGAGGCTGGAAACACC. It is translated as CSVDAREAGNT. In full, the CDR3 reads CSVDAREAGNTIYF. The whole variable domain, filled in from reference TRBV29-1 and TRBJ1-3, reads SAVISQKPSRDICQRGTSLTIQCQVDSQVTMMFWYRQQPGQSLTLIATANQGSEATYESGFVIDKFPISRPNLTFSTLTVSNMSPEDSSIYLCSVDAREAGNTIYFGEGSWLTVV.

The covered CDR3 bases are TGTGCCAGTACCCCGTGGGCAGTTGCAACTAATGAAAAA. It yields the protein CASTPWAVATNEK. The whole CDR3 sequence reads CASTPWAVATNEKLFF. J is TRBJ1-4 and V is TRBV19; no clear D. Coverage ceases 3 residues before the CDR3 finishes, and the germline J gene fills in the end. Trimming took off 7 bases at V and 0 bases at J, with 15 bases between the two ends. The CDR3 covers 16 residues. Germline assignment: CDR1 LNHDA and CDR2 SQIVND (reference sequence). The whole variable domain, remainder taken from reference TRBV19 and TRBJ1-4, is DGGITQSPKYLFRKEGQNVTLSCEQNLNHDAMYWYRQDPGQGLRLIYYSQIVNDFQKGDIAEGYSVSREKKESFPLTVTSAQKNPTAFYLCASTPWAVATNEKLFFGSGTQLSVL.

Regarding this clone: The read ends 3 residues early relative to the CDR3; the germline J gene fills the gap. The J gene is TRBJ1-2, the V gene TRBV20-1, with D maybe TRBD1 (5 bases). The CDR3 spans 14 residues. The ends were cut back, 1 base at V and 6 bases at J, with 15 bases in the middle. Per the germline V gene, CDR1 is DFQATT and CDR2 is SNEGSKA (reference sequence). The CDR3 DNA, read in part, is TGCAGTGCTAGAGGCGAACCTCAGGGTGATGGC. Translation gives CSARGEPQGDG. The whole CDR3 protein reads CSARGEPQGDGYTF.

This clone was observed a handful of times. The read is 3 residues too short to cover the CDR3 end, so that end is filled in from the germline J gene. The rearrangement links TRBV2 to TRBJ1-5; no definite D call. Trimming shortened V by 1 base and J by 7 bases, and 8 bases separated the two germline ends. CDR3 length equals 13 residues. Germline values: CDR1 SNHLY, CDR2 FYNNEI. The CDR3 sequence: CASSEELLQPQHF. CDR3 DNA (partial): TGTGCCAGCAGTGAAGAATTGTTACAGCCC.

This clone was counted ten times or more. Incomplete CDR3 DNA: TGTGCCACCAGCAGAACCGGGACTAGCAGCTACGAG. The encoded protein is CATSRTGTSSYE. The entire CDR3 protein reads CATSRTGTSSYEQYF. The chain combines TRBV15 with TRBJ2-7; the match to TRBD2 covers 9 bases. The read terminates 3 residues ahead of where the CDR3 ends, so the germline J gene completes it. Germline values: CDR1 LNHNV, CDR2 YYDKDF (reference sequence). This CDR3 is 15 amino acids long. Trimming took 2 bases from V and 3 from J; bases not matched to a gene: 5.

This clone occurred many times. The CDR3 here is CASRGGQGRAGANVLTF. The sequenced part of the CDR3 DNA is TGTGCCAGCAGGGGGGGACAGGGGAGGGCTGGGGCCAACGTC. The chain combines TRBV2 with TRBJ2-6; 10 bases fit TRBD1. The sequenced fragment ends 3 residues before the CDR3 boundary, so the rest is inferred from the germline J gene. The CDR3 has 17 residues. Looked up from germline, CDR1 is SNHLY and CDR2 is FYNNEI. J lost 2 bases, V lost 6 bases, and 7 bases had no gene match.

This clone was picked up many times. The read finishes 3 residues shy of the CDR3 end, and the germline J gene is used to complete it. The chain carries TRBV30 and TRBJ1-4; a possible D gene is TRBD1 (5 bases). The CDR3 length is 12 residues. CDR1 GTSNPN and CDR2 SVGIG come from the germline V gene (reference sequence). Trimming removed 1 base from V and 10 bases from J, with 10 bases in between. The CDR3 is CAWSAGGGKLFF. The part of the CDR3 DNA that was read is TGTGCCTGGAGTGCGGGGGGGGGAAAA. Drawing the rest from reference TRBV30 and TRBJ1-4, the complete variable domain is SQTIHQWPATLVQPVGSPLSLECTVEGTSNPNLYWYRQAAGRGLQLLFYSVGIGQISSEVPQNLSASRPQDRQFILSSKKLLLSDSGFYLCAWSAGGGKLFFGSGTQLSVL.

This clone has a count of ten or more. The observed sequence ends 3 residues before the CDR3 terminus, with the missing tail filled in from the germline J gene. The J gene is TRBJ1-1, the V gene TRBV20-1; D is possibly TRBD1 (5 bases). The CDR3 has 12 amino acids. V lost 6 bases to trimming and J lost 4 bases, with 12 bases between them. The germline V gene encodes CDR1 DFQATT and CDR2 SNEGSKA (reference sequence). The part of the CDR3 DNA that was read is TGCAGTGCCAAACCTAGGGGCACTGAA. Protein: CSAKPRGTE. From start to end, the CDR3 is CSAKPRGTEAFF.

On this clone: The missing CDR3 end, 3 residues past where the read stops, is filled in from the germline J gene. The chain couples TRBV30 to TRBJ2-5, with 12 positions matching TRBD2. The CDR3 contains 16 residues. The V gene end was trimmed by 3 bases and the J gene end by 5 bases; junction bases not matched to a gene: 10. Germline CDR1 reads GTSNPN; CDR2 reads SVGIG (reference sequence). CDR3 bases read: TGTGCCTGGAGACCTAGCGGGGGGGCTGGTGGGGAGACC. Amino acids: CAWRPSGGAGGET. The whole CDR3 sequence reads CAWRPSGGAGGETQYF.

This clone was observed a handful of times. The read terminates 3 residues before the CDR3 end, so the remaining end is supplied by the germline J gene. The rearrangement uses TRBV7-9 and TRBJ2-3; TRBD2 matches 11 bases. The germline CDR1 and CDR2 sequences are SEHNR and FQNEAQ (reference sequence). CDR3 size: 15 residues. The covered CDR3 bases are TGTGCCAGCAGCACCTTGACTAGCGGGGCGCGGACG. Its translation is CASSTLTSGART. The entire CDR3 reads CASSTLTSGARTQYF.